The 24 T cell receptor beta chains listed next were all sequenced from one sample in a study of shared clonotypes between healthy human individuals. The assay was immunoSEQ multiplex PCR, and TCRdb's table has in-frame clones only and misses some. This sample has over a million clones, with around 78% found just once. The specimen was memory CD4+ T cells from PBMCs. Indicated subset: CD45RA-negative fraction. Every receptor here comes from a young man in good health. Some clones in this sample may be carry-over from other donors' samples.

As DNA, the CDR3 is TGTGCCAGCAGTTTAACAGGGGTTGGAAAACTGTTTTTT. Its translation: CASSLTGVGKLFF. The genes are TRBV28 and TRBJ1-4; 7 nucleotides match TRBD1. CDR1 is MDHEN, CDR2 SYDVKM, per germline. The CDR3 extends over 13 amino acids. The V segment lost 2 bases and the J segment 10 bases; nucleotides outside the gene matches: 4.

This chain uses TRBV20-1 with TRBJ2-1; maybe TRBD2 (5 bases). The germline V gene encodes CDR1 DFQATT and CDR2 SNEGSKA (reference sequence). The CDR3 runs to 11 residues. Trimming left V 4 bases short and J 9 bases short, with 10 bases between. The CDR3 DNA sequence: TGCAGTGCTACATTGGCGGGTGAGCAGTTCTTC. It is translated as CSATLAGEQFF.

The genes are TRBV7-3 and TRBJ2-2; D is undetermined. The CDR3 length is 18 residues. Trimming cost V 5 bases and J 4 bases, with 23 bases left between them. Germline V gene data show CDR1 as SGHTA and CDR2 as FQGTGA. The CDR3, as DNA: TGTGCCAGCAGCCCCCTGGGTGCAGTTTTTTCGGGCACCGGGGAGCTGTTTTTT. Translated: CASSPLGAVFSGTGELFF.

This clone was seen at least ten times. The chain joins TRBV14 to TRBJ2-6; TRBD1 or TRBD2 may be the D gene (5 bases each). Trimming cost V 4 bases and J 0 bases, with 16 bases left between them. Germline V lookup: CDR1 SGHDN, CDR2 FVKESK. The CDR3 runs 18 residues. CDR3 sequence (DNA): TGTGCCAGCAGCCCCCTCGGGGCCCGCTTCTCTGGGGCCAACGTCCTGACTTTC. Amino acid sequence: CASSPLGARFSGANVLTF. The complete variable domain, with remaining parts taken from reference TRBV14 and TRBJ2-6, reads EAGVTQFPSHSVIEKGQTVTLRCDPISGHDNLYWYRRVMGKEIKFLLHFVKESKQDESGMPNNRFLAERTGGTYSTLKVQPAELEDSGVYFCASSPLGARFSGANVLTFGAGSRLTVL.

V usage is TRBV28 and J usage is TRBJ2-5, with D tentatively TRBD1 or TRBD2 (5 bases each). The V gene's germline CDR1 is MDHEN and CDR2 SYDVKM. The V and J ends lost 6 bases and 7 bases respectively, with 18 bases between them. This CDR3 has 14 amino acids. The CDR3 loop is CASRPGTAIRTQYF. The CDR3, as DNA: TGTGCCAGCAGACCCGGGACGGCTATTCGGACCCAGTACTTC.

The chain joins TRBV29-1 to TRBJ2-1, with 10 bases lining up with TRBD1. Per germline, CDR1 SQVTM and CDR2 ANQGSEA. With V trimmed by 5 bases and J by 6 bases, 7 bases remained unmatched. This CDR3 has 14 residues. The CDR3 is CSVSRDRGFNEQFF. In DNA form, the CDR3 reads TGCAGCGTTAGTAGGGACAGGGGTTTCAATGAGCAGTTCTTC.

The chain has TRBV7-3 and TRBJ2-1; 8 nucleotides align to TRBD2. J gave up 4 bases and V 3 bases, and 8 bases lay outside the gene matches. Germline V gene sequence: CDR1 SGHTA, CDR2 FQGTGA. This CDR3 region has 16 residues. This chain's CDR3 is CASSFAGGGPYNEQFF. Written as DNA, the CDR3 is TGTGCCAGCAGCTTCGCGGGAGGAGGCCCGTACAATGAGCAGTTCTTC.

J is TRBJ2-3 and V is TRBV2, with D uncertain. Trimming shortened V by 4 bases and J by 4 bases, and 12 bases separated the two germline ends. CDR1 and CDR2 (germline): SNHLY, FYNNEI. This CDR3 is 14 amino acids long. DNA of the CDR3: TGTGCCAGCAGTGGGGCCGTCAGCTCAGATACGCAGTATTTT. This sequence encodes CASSGAVSSDTQYF.

V usage is TRBV7-3 and J usage is TRBJ1-1, with a weak D call TRBD1 (5 bases). Deletions cut 2 bases from V and 2 bases from J, with 9 bases between. This CDR3 spans 14 amino acids. Germline-derived CDR1 and CDR2 are SGHTA and FQGTGA. The CDR3 loop reads CASSLSGGNTEAFF. Written as DNA, the CDR3 is TGTGCCAGCAGCTTATCGGGGGGAAACACTGAAGCTTTCTTT.

For the CDR3, the DNA is TGTGCCAGCAGCGTAGGGTCTAGCGGGGGAGCCTACGAGCAGTACTTC. This translates into CASSVGSSGGAYEQYF. This chain uses TRBV9 with TRBJ2-7; 10 nucleotides agree with TRBD2. Germline CDR1 reads SGDLS; CDR2 reads YYNGEE. The CDR3 runs to 16 residues. Trimming cost V 0 bases and J 2 bases; bases outside gene matches: 5.

This rearrangement joins TRBV28 to TRBJ2-7, with 7 bases lining up with TRBD1. The junction had 7 bases not matched to a gene; V was cut back by 6 bases and J by 2 bases. This CDR3 comprises 14 residues. Germline assignment: CDR1 MDHEN and CDR2 SYDVKM. CDR3 bases: TGTGCCAGCAGCCCTGGACAGGTAACCTACGAGCAGTACTTC. Translation: CASSPGQVTYEQYF. The entire variable domain, with the rest obtained from reference TRBV28 and TRBJ2-7, is as follows: DVKVTQSSRYLVKRTGEKVFLECVQDMDHENMFWYRQDPGLGLRLIYFSYDVKMKEKGDIPEGYSVSREKKERFSLILESASTNQTSMYLCASSPGQVTYEQYFGPGTRLTVT.

With respect to this clone: In the same sample, other DNA sequences code for this CDR3. The CDR3 sequence: CASSLAGTGDEKLFF. DNA of the CDR3: TGTGCCAGCAGCTTGGCGGGGACAGGGGATGAAAAACTGTTTTTT. This chain joins TRBV5-8 and TRBJ1-4; TRBD1 aligns across 10 bases. Per the germline V gene, CDR1 is SGHTS and CDR2 is YDEGEE. With V trimmed by 0 bases and J by 6 bases, 2 bases remained unmatched. The CDR3 loop spans 15 amino acids.

The chain has TRBV28 and TRBJ2-7; 10 positions agree with TRBD1. This CDR3 has 14 residues. V shed 7 bases, J shed 6 bases, and the junction held 9 bases outside the gene matches. Germline V gene sequence: CDR1 MDHEN, CDR2 SYDVKM. The CDR3 sequence: CASIPTGGAREQYF. Here the CDR3 DNA reads TGTGCCAGCATTCCGACAGGGGGCGCCCGCGAGCAGTACTTC.

This chain links TRBV12-5 with TRBJ1-1; D may be TRBD1 (5 bases). V gave up 6 bases and J gave up 1 base, with 12 bases separating them. The CDR3 sequence is 14 residues long. Per germline, CDR1 LGHNT and CDR2 FRNRAP. The CDR3 DNA is TGTGCTAGTGGAACGGGGGGGTGGAACACTGAAGCTTTCTTT. Translating it yields CASGTGGWNTEAFF.

A single count supports this clone. The rearrangement uses TRBV10-3 and TRBJ2-7; possible D gene TRBD1, 8 bases. V gave up 5 bases and J gave up 3 bases, with 14 bases separating them. The CDR3 has 14 amino acids. CDR1 and CDR2 (germline): ENHRY, SYGVKD. This chain's CDR3 is CAISLQGGDYEQYF. In DNA form, the CDR3 reads TGTGCCATCAGTTTACAGGGGGGGGACTACGAGCAGTACTTC.

The chain employs TRBV7-9 and TRBJ2-1; D tentatively reads TRBD1 or TRBD2 (5 bases each). The germline gives CDR1 SEHNR, CDR2 FQNEAQ (reference sequence). The CDR3 is 15 residues long. The germline V and J ends were trimmed by 5 bases and 1 base, with 12 bases remaining between them. DNA of the CDR3: TGTGCCAGCAGCCAGGGACCGCCGTCCTACAATGAGCAGTTCTTC. Translated, it gives CASSQGPPSYNEQFF.

In regard to this clone: The same CDR3 also results from other DNA sequences found in this sample. V is TRBV7-9 and J is TRBJ1-3; no reliable D call. Trimming removed 4 bases at V and 3 bases at J, with 10 bases between. CDR1 and CDR2 (germline): SEHNR, FQNEAQ (reference sequence). This CDR3 contains 14 residues. Here the CDR3 reads CASSSQGYGNTIYF. DNA for the CDR3: TGTGCCAGCAGCTCACAAGGTTATGGAAACACCATATATTTT.

The chain uses TRBV10-3 and TRBJ2-1; possibly TRBD2 for D (6 bases). Trimming took 6 bases from V and 0 from J, leaving 15 bases between them. The V gene's germline CDR1 is ENHRY and CDR2 SYGVKD. The length of the CDR3 is 16 residues. CDR3 protein: CAIRAFSGSSYNEQFF. CDR3 in DNA: TGTGCCATCAGGGCCTTTAGCGGCAGCTCCTACAATGAGCAGTTCTTC.

The rearrangement joins TRBV2 to TRBJ1-4; weak D call: TRBD1 (6 bases). This CDR3 has 16 residues. V lost 6 bases and J lost 5, with 19 bases in between. Germline CDR1 SNHLY, CDR2 FYNNEI. The CDR3 spells CASSPRWGGTNEKLFF. CDR3 DNA sequence: TGTGCCAGCAGCCCCAGGTGGGGGGGCACGAATGAAAAACTGTTTTTT.

The V and J genes are TRBV27 and TRBJ2-3; D ambiguous. V was trimmed by 10 bases and J by 2 bases, leaving 13 bases between them. In germline, CDR1 is MNHEY, CDR2 SMNVEV (reference sequence). This CDR3 is built from 13 residues. CDR3 loop: CATEDQNTDTQYF. CDR3 coding DNA: TGTGCCACCGAGGACCAAAACACAGATACGCAGTATTTT.

The chain uses TRBV6-5 and TRBJ2-6; D is undetermined. The CDR3 is 15 residues long. Trimming removed 0 bases from V and 0 bases from J, with 3 bases in between. Germline V lookup: CDR1 MNHEY, CDR2 SVGAGI. CDR3 sequence (DNA): TGTGCCAGCAGTTACTCCCACTCTGGGGCCAACGTCCTGACTTTC. Residues: CASSYSHSGANVLTF.

As to this clone: Additional DNA sequences in this sample encode the identical CDR3. The V gene is TRBV15, the J gene TRBJ2-5; TRBD1 aligns across 8 bases. J was trimmed by 5 bases and V by 1 base; bases with no gene match: 0. CDR3 length equals 13 residues. In germline, CDR1 is LNHNV, CDR2 YYDKDF (reference sequence). The CDR3 here is CATSRGQGETQYF. For the CDR3, the DNA is TGTGCCACCAGCAGAGGACAGGGGGAGACCCAGTACTTC.

This chain connects TRBV18 to TRBJ1-3; no firm D call. CDR3 length equals 16 residues. Germline V gene lookup returns CDR1 KGHSH and CDR2 LQKENI. V was shortened by 2 bases and J by 0 bases, with 11 bases between the two germline ends. The CDR3 sequence: CASSPNTLRSGNTIYF. For the CDR3, the DNA is TGTGCCAGCTCACCAAATACCCTTCGCTCTGGAAACACCATATATTTT.

The chain links TRBV20-1 to TRBJ2-1, with D possibly being TRBD2 (5 bases). Trimming took 3 bases from V and 10 from J, leaving 10 bases between them. Looked up from germline, CDR1 is DFQATT and CDR2 is SNEGSKA (reference sequence). The CDR3 loop spans 11 amino acids. CDR3 in amino acids: CSASGEKEQFF. CDR3 DNA sequence: TGCAGTGCTAGCGGGGAGAAAGAGCAGTTCTTC.